This entry lists 11 T cell receptor beta chains sequenced from one sample in a study of blood T cell repertoires in COVID-19. Generated by immunoSEQ multiplex PCR, the TCRdb table keeps only in-frame clones and is missing some. The sample holds some 27,000 clones, 89% seen once. The sequenced sample was peripheral blood. These receptor sequences come from a human donor in a cohort sampled during active COVID-19.

The CDR3: CSVDGSGPIQYF. The CDR3 nucleotides are TGCAGCGTTGATGGTAGCGGGCCGATCCAGTACTTC. This chain joins TRBV29-1 and TRBJ2-5, with 7 bases identical to TRBD2. This CDR3 has 12 residues. Germline V lookup: CDR1 SQVTM, CDR2 ANQGSEA. V shed 3 bases, J shed 10 bases, and the junction held 8 bases outside the gene matches.

The CDR3: CASSPGAGGTGELFF. CDR3 nucleotide sequence: TGTGCCAGCAGCCCCGGGGCAGGGGGAACCGGGGAGCTGTTTTTT. The chain links TRBV6-5 to TRBJ2-2, with 7 bases that match TRBD1. Germline V CDR1 and CDR2: MNHEY, SVGAGI. CDR3 length equals 15 residues. Trimming at V came to 6 bases and at J to 5 bases, leaving 9 bases not matched to a gene.

The chain recombines TRBV10-1 with TRBJ2-5, with 11 bases lining up with TRBD2. Trimming removed 6 bases from V and 5 bases from J; junction bases left unmatched: 5. Per germline, CDR1 WNHNN and CDR2 SYGVQD (reference sequence). This CDR3 has 14 residues. Here the CDR3 reads CASSPGTSGETQYF. CDR3 DNA: TGCGCCAGCAGCCCCGGGACTAGCGGCGAGACCCAGTACTTC.

The chain employs TRBV18 and TRBJ2-7; D is undetermined. CDR3 size: 14 residues. Germline assignment: CDR1 KGHSH and CDR2 LQKENI. Trimming took off 3 bases at V and 5 bases at J, with 14 bases between the two ends. CDR3 DNA sequence: TGTGCCAGCTCACCCGCGACCGACTCGGACGAGCAGTACTTC. It encodes CASSPATDSDEQYF.

The rearrangement joins TRBV19 to TRBJ1-2; 8 bases agree with TRBD1. V gave up 7 bases and J gave up 4 bases; unmatched junction bases: 11. Germline V gene lookup returns CDR1 LNHDA and CDR2 SQIVND (reference sequence). This CDR3 has 15 amino acids. CDR3 residues: CASTPGQATFYGYTF. The CDR3, as DNA: TGTGCCAGTACTCCGGGACAGGCTACTTTCTATGGCTACACCTTC.

The gene calls are TRBV9 and TRBJ1-2, with 8 nucleotides matching TRBD1. With 1 base clipped from V and 7 bases from J, the junction kept 3 bases outside the gene matches. The CDR3 totals 13 residues. Germline V gene data show CDR1 as SGDLS and CDR2 as YYNGEE. CDR3 amino acids: CASSVSGGGGYTF. Here the CDR3 DNA reads TGTGCCAGCAGCGTATCAGGGGGCGGTGGCTACACCTTC.

This clone occurred once. The rearrangement uses TRBV4-2 and TRBJ2-7; weak D call: TRBD1 (5 bases). The V gene's germline CDR1 is LGHNA and CDR2 YNFKEQ. This CDR3 is 16 amino acids long. V lost 1 base to trimming and J lost 0 bases, with 13 bases between them. CDR3 amino acids: CASSQASGPLSYEQYF. In DNA, the CDR3 is TGTGCCAGCAGCCAAGCATCAGGGCCCCTCTCCTACGAGCAGTACTTC.

The rearrangement joins TRBV4-1 to TRBJ1-1, with a tentative D call TRBD1 (6 bases). The CDR3 spans 11 residues. CDR1 MGHRA and CDR2 YSYEKL come from the germline V gene. Trimming left V 8 bases short and J 9 bases short, with 13 bases between. In DNA form, the CDR3 reads TGCGCCAGCCTTAAGGGGGGGAAAGCTTTCTTT. This gives the protein CASLKGGKAFF.

The chain joins TRBV7-3 to TRBJ2-2; the D gene is possibly TRBD1 (5 bases). Trimming pared 0 bases from V and 2 bases from J, leaving 7 bases between. This CDR3 has 15 residues. Germline V CDR1 and CDR2: SGHTA, FQGTGA. CDR3 in amino acids: CASSLTRTNTGELFF. The CDR3 region has the DNA TGTGCCAGCAGCTTAACCAGGACAAACACCGGGGAGCTGTTTTTT.

In nucleotides, the CDR3 is TGTGCCAGCAGATCTCCGCGGGAGGGCACTGAAGCTTTCTTT. Encoded protein: CASRSPREGTEAFF. The rearrangement joins TRBV6-6 to TRBJ1-1; D call uncertain. The CDR3 covers 14 residues. V shed 6 bases and J shed 4 bases, with 15 bases lying between them. In germline, CDR1 is MNHNY, CDR2 SVGAGI (reference sequence).

The chain carries TRBV6-5 and TRBJ2-3; 9 nucleotides agree with TRBD1. The length of the CDR3 is 14 residues. The germline V gene encodes CDR1 MNHEY and CDR2 SVGAGI. Trimming at V came to 6 bases and at J to 1 base, leaving 2 bases not matched to a gene. In DNA form, the CDR3 reads TGTGCCAGCAGCCGGGACAGGGGCACAGATACGCAGTATTTT. It yields the protein CASSRDRGTDTQYF.